These 11 T cell receptor beta chains share one sample of origin, sequenced in a study of blood T cell repertoires in COVID-19. Only in-frame clones appear in the TCRdb table, and some are missing; sequencing was by immunoSEQ multiplex PCR. This table has approximately 69,000 clones, under 85% appearing once. The sequenced sample was peripheral blood. These receptors were obtained from a man between 60 and 70 years old with acute or convalescent COVID-19.

V and J are TRBV7-6 and TRBJ1-5; weak D call: TRBD1 (5 bases). V lost 4 bases to trimming and J lost 0 bases, with 16 bases between them. This CDR3 spans 17 amino acids. CDR1 and CDR2 (germline): SGHVS, FNYEAQ. CDR3 amino acids: CASSSGGGPYSNQPQHF. The CDR3, as DNA: TGTGCCAGCAGCTCCGGGGGGGGTCCCTATAGCAATCAGCCCCAGCATTTT. The variable domain in full, with the rest retrieved from reference TRBV7-6 and TRBJ1-5, is GAGVSQSPRYKVTKRGQDVALRCDPISGHVSLYWYRQALGQGPEFLTYFNYEAQQDKSGLPNDRFSAERPEGSISTLTIQRTEQRDSAMYRCASSSGGGPYSNQPQHFGDGTRLSIL.

The V call is TRBV7-2, the J call TRBJ2-7; 9 bases are a match to TRBD2. Germline V gene data show CDR1 as SGHTA and CDR2 as FQGNSA. V lost 3 bases to trimming and J lost 3 bases; unmatched junction nucleotides: 9. CDR3 length: 16 amino acids. CDR3 nucleotides: TGTGCCAGCAGCTTTCGGGACAGCGGGGGGAACTACGAGCAGTACTTC. As protein: CASSFRDSGGNYEQYF.

The rearrangement joins TRBV19 to TRBJ2-3, with D possibly TRBD2 on 5 matching bases. Trimming pared 3 bases from V and 2 bases from J, leaving 21 bases between. The CDR3 runs 18 residues. Germline CDR1 LNHDA, CDR2 SQIVND (reference sequence). CDR3 coding DNA: TGTGCCAGTAGTATTGGAGGTGGAGGAGGTCGCCACACAGATACGCAGTATTTT. Protein sequence: CASSIGGGGGRHTDTQYF.

The table lists this clone with a count of one. The CDR3 DNA reads TGTGCCTGGAGTCTCCAAGGACAATCCTGGGCCAACGTCCTGACTTTC. Protein product: CAWSLQGQSWANVLTF. J is TRBJ2-6 and V is TRBV30, with D tentatively TRBD1 (5 bases). The CDR3 loop spans 16 amino acids. Trimming cost V 2 bases and J 5 bases, with 16 bases left between them. Germline V gene data show CDR1 as GTSNPN and CDR2 as SVGIG (reference sequence).

This clone was counted between two and nine times. This chain connects TRBV12-5 to TRBJ2-1, with 12 nucleotides matching TRBD2. The CDR3 runs 16 residues. After removal of 5 bases from V and 8 bases from J, the junction contained 10 bases not matched to a gene. The germline gives CDR1 LGHNT, CDR2 FRNRAP. The CDR3 protein is CASGPGLAGRSHEQFF. CDR3 bases: TGTGCTAGTGGTCCGGGACTAGCGGGTAGGTCCCATGAGCAGTTCTTC.

The DNA of the CDR3 is TGTGCCAGCAGTTATGACAGGGAGAACAATGAGCAGTTCTTC. Translation: CASSYDRENNEQFF. V is TRBV6-5 and J is TRBJ2-1, with 7 positions matching TRBD1. Per the germline V gene, CDR1 is MNHEY and CDR2 is SVGAGI. Unmatched junction bases numbered 4, after V lost 3 bases and J lost 5 bases. This CDR3 is built from 14 residues.

The rearrangement links TRBV5-1 to TRBJ2-6; 11 bases match TRBD1. J gave up 1 base and V 5 bases, and 8 bases lay outside the gene matches. The CDR3 covers 18 residues. Germline-derived CDR1 and CDR2 are SGHRS and YFSETQ. The CDR3, as DNA: TGCGCCAGCAGTTATCCCGGGACAGGGGGTTCTGGGGCCAACGTCCTGACTTTC. Translation gives CASSYPGTGGSGANVLTF.

The gene calls are TRBV20-1 and TRBJ1-2; no reliable D call. Trimming removed 5 bases from V and 8 bases from J, with 12 bases in between. This CDR3 is built from 11 residues. Germline assignment: CDR1 DFQATT and CDR2 SNEGSKA (reference sequence). As DNA, the CDR3 is TGCAGTGCTCATCGGGATATAGGCTACACCTTC. Translation: CSAHRDIGYTF.

The chain is built from TRBV25-1 and TRBJ1-2; TRBD1 is a possible D gene (6 bases). The CDR3 runs 15 residues. Trimming shortened V by 3 bases and J by 0 bases, and 11 bases separated the two germline ends. Germline V gives CDR1 MGHDK, CDR2 SYGVNS. The CDR3 DNA reads as TGTGCCAGCAGTGAGCAGGGGTCAGCTAACTATGGCTACACCTTC. Its translation: CASSEQGSANYGYTF.

The chain couples TRBV2 to TRBJ1-6, with TRBD1 matching 9 bases. CDR1 SNHLY and CDR2 FYNNEI come from the germline V gene. The junction had 9 bases not matched to a gene; V was cut back by 6 bases and J by 12 bases. The CDR3 length is 14 residues. CDR3 residues: CASSLGTGIGPLHF. CDR3 DNA sequence: TGTGCCAGCAGCCTTGGGACAGGGATTGGACCCCTCCACTTT.

J is TRBJ2-5 and V is TRBV9; 11 positions match TRBD2. Per germline, CDR1 SGDLS and CDR2 YYNGEE. J lost 3 bases, V lost 0 bases, and 4 bases had no gene match. The CDR3 runs 16 residues. DNA for the CDR3: TGTGCCAGCAGCGTAGGGAGTAGCGGGGGGGAAGAGACCCAGTACTTC. Encoded protein: CASSVGSSGGEETQYF.